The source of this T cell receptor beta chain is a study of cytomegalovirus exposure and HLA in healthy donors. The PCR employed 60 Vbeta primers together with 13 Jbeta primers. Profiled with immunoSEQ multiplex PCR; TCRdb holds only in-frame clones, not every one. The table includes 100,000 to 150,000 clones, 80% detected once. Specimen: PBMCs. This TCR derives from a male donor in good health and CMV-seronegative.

The chain's CDR3 is CASSQLGDLGYTF. In DNA form, the CDR3 reads TGCGCCAGCAGCCAACTCGGCGACTTAGGCTACACCTTC. This chain uses TRBV4-1 with TRBJ1-2; D not certain. V was pared by 2 bases and J by 8 bases, with 12 bases between. The CDR3 length is 13 residues. CDR1 is MGHRA and CDR2 is YSYEKL in the germline V gene.